The T cell receptor beta chain described here comes from a study of Ad26.COV2.S vaccination and SARS-CoV-2 variants. Study-level findings and limits: Analyses that measured TCR breadth and depth may have underestimated total T cell responses. The study found higher spike-specific TCR breadth in vaccine than placebo recipients.

The protocol was immunoSEQ multiplex PCR, while the TCRdb copy is restricted to in-frame clones and leaves out a portion. This sample carries about 180,000 clones, about 83% of them seen once, and the ten largest clones take 5.5% to 6%. With 1 base clipped from V and 5 bases from J, the junction kept 5 bases outside the gene matches. The germline gives CDR1 LNHDA, CDR2 SQIVND (reference sequence). The CDR3 runs 17 residues. Worth noting for this clone: Its target is unknown.

The chain employs TRBV19 and TRBJ2-3; 14 positions match TRBD2. This sequence originates from a human donor who had recovered from COVID-19. The sample was peripheral blood, taken after recovery from COVID-19. The CDR3 DNA is TGTGCCAGTAGTATAGCGTTGGGGACTAGCGGGGGAGATACGCAGTATTTT. It specifies CASSIALGTSGGDTQYF. Filled out from reference TRBV19 and TRBJ2-3, the complete variable domain reads DGGITQSPKYLFRKEGQNVTLSCEQNLNHDAMYWYRQDPGQGLRLIYYSQIVNDFQKGDIAEGYSVSREKKESFPLTVTSAQKNPTAFYLCASSIALGTSGGDTQYFGPGTRLTVL.